These 23 T cell receptor beta chains were sequenced from one sample in a study of regulatory T cells in long-lasting Graves disease. As to time point: newly diagnosed GD, antithyroid drugs for less than 3 months. TCR sequences were obtained from RNA taken from PBMCs. The authors built TCR beta libraries using iRepertoire HTBI primers and Arm-PCR of CDR3 regions. TCRdb reanalysed the multiplex PCR reads using MiXCR and keeps one entry per CDR3 protein. This table has some 490,000 distinct CDR3 sequences, about 12% appearing once. These same data were also listed under a study on T cells in Graves' hyperthyroidism and ophthalmopathy.

The sample here was peripheral blood mononuclear cells (PBMCs), taken at new diagnosis, from a patient treated with antithyroid drugs. These receptors came from a woman aged 25-40 years with Graves disease.

This clonotype came up many times. The rearrangement links TRBV27 to TRBJ2-7, with a weak D call TRBD1 (8 bases). Trimming removed 7 bases from V and 6 bases from J, with 13 bases in between. Germline-derived CDR1 and CDR2 are MNHEY and SMNVEV (reference sequence). The CDR3 consists of 12 residues. The CDR3 region is CASTGGTGEQYF. In nucleotides, the CDR3 is TGTGCCAGCACCGGGGGGACAGGCGAGCAGTACTTC.

Turning to this clonotype: A much larger clone is a single base away; this may be a read error. The chain couples TRBV9 to TRBJ2-1, with 7 nucleotides matching TRBD2. The CDR3 is 15 amino acids. V shed 1 base, J shed 7 bases, and the junction held 8 bases outside the gene matches. The germline V gene has CDR1 SGDLS and CDR2 YYNGEE. DNA of the CDR3: TGTGCCAGCAGCGTACATAGCGGGCTGACGAATGAGCAGTTCTTC. It is translated as CASSVHSGLTNEQFF.

This clonotype was counted ten times or more. This rearrangement joins TRBV6-2 or TRBV6-3 to TRBJ2-1, with 7 bases fitting TRBD1. Germline V gives CDR1 MNHEY, CDR2 SVGEGT. The CDR3 is 16 residues long. The V segment lost 10 bases and the J segment 0 bases; nucleotides outside the gene matches: 12. The CDR3 protein is CATTNRGYSSYNEQFF. The CDR3 bases are TGTGCCACTACTAACAGGGGCTATAGCTCCTACAATGAGCAGTTCTTC.

Ten or more counts support this clonotype. This chain joins TRBV4-3 and TRBJ1-1, with unresolved D. Trimming removed 1 base at V and 1 base at J, with 10 bases between. The germline gives CDR1 LGHNA, CDR2 YSLEER. CDR3 size: 15 residues. The CDR3 DNA follows: TGCGCCAGCAGCCAAGTAGGTAAAGGGAACACTGAAGCTTTCTTT. Its translation: CASSQVGKGNTEAFF.

This clonotype was observed many times. V usage is TRBV7-3 and J usage is TRBJ2-2; no firm D call. Trimming took 5 bases from V and 6 from J, leaving 16 bases between them. Germline CDR1 and CDR2: SGHTA and FQGTGA. The CDR3 has 15 residues. The CDR3 loop reads CASSPAKWAAGELFF. CDR3 sequence (DNA): TGTGCCAGCAGCCCCGCCAAATGGGCCGCCGGGGAGCTGTTTTTT.

This clonotype appeared many times. The chain recombines TRBV7-9 with TRBJ2-3; possible D gene TRBD1, 6 bases. The CDR3 is made up of 18 amino acids. The germline gives CDR1 SEHNR, CDR2 FQNEAQ (reference sequence). Trimming stripped 2 bases from V and 6 bases from J, with 24 bases between. As DNA, the CDR3 is TGTGCCAGCAGCTTAACATTAACTCGGGACACCCCGGAGGATACGCAGTATTTT. Encoded protein: CASSLTLTRDTPEDTQYF.

This clonotype was observed at least ten times. The chain has TRBV20-1 and TRBJ1-1, with D possibly being TRBD1 (5 bases). V shed 4 bases and J shed 1 base, with 19 bases lying between them. CDR1 is DFQATT and CDR2 is SNEGSKA in the germline V gene (reference sequence). The CDR3 covers 16 residues. CDR3 nucleotide sequence: TGCAGTGCTACCGGGGCCAGCTTCAAACCGAACACTGAAGCTTTCTTT. Amino acids: CSATGASFKPNTEAFF.

The genes are TRBV19 and TRBJ2-3, with D possibly matching TRBD2 (6 bases). Germline CDR1 and CDR2: LNHDA and SQIVND (reference sequence). V lost 7 bases, J lost 6 bases, and 8 bases lay in between. The CDR3 runs 11 residues. The CDR3 loop reads CASIRGDTQYF. DNA of the CDR3: TGTGCCAGTATCCGGGGGGATACGCAGTATTTT.

This clonotype was counted many times. The chain carries TRBV6-1 and TRBJ1-4; D might be TRBD1 (5 bases). CDR1 is MNHNS and CDR2 is SASEGT in the germline V gene. CDR3 size: 13 residues. V dropped 10 bases and J dropped 3 bases, with 12 bases sitting between them. The CDR3 region is CATRTGANEKLFF. The CDR3 nucleotides are TGTGCCACCAGAACGGGGGCTAATGAAAAACTGTTTTTT.

This clonotype was recorded many times. V is TRBV5-1 and J is TRBJ1-1; D remains unclear. Germline V gene data show CDR1 as SGHRS and CDR2 as YFSETQ. V lost 4 bases and J lost 4, with 11 bases in between. This CDR3 comprises 13 residues. CDR3 protein: CASSPSGGTEAFF. The DNA for the CDR3 is TGCGCCAGCAGCCCCTCAGGCGGCACTGAAGCTTTCTTT.

This clonotype was seen at least ten times. The chain couples TRBV18 to TRBJ2-3; 7 nucleotides align to TRBD2. In germline, CDR1 is KGHSH, CDR2 LQKENI. V trimming: 1 base; J trimming: 2 bases; junction bases outside the gene matches: 3. The CDR3 covers 15 residues. CDR3 region: CASSPLAGNTDTQYF. In DNA form, the CDR3 reads TGTGCCAGCTCACCACTAGCGGGCAACACAGATACGCAGTATTTT.

The J gene is TRBJ2-7, the V gene TRBV18, with 15 bases fitting TRBD2. Per germline, CDR1 KGHSH and CDR2 LQKENI. This CDR3 comprises 16 residues. The V segment lost 3 bases and the J segment 2 bases; nucleotides outside the gene matches: 2. In nucleotides, the CDR3 is TGTGCCAGCTCACCGGGGACTAGCGGGAGGACCTACGAGCAGTACTTC. Its translation: CASSPGTSGRTYEQYF.

Concerning this clonotype itself: This may arise from a read error, as a much more abundant clone is one base away. V gene TRBV28 combines with J gene TRBJ2-7; TRBD2 might be the D (7 bases). Looked up from germline, CDR1 is MDHEN and CDR2 is SYDVKM. The CDR3 spans 21 residues. The CDR3 protein is CVSSLSISGGPLPPLKNEQYF. CDR3 in DNA: TGTGTCAGCAGTTTATCCATCTCGGGGGGCCCACTTCCCCCTTTAAAGAACGAGCAGTACTTC.

For this clonotype: This is likely an artifact of a read error, given a far larger clone one base away. V is TRBV6-4 and J is TRBJ2-3; D is undetermined. The end of the DNA fits TRBJ2-1 better, so the J call may be wrong. There are 15 residues in the CDR3. In germline, CDR1 is MRHNA, CDR2 SNTAGT. The CDR3 sequence: CASSGSDAAAAEQFF. CDR3 coding DNA: TGTGCCAGCAGTGGCTCGGACGCCGCCGCGGCTGAGCAGTTCTTC.

This clonotype was seen ten or more times. This chain links TRBV6-5 with TRBJ2-5; tentative D call: TRBD2 (6 bases). Germline V gene data show CDR1 as MNHEY and CDR2 as SVGAGI. The CDR3 extends over 19 amino acids. The V end lost 0 bases, the J end lost 2 bases, and 22 bases lay between the germline ends. The DNA for the CDR3 is TGTGCCAGCAGTTACTCTGGGGGGTCCGGGAGTCGCGTTCAAGAGACCCAGTACTTC. It translates to CASSYSGGSGSRVQETQYF.

This clonotype was seen at least ten times. The chain combines TRBV13 with TRBJ1-2, with no clear D. CDR1 is PRHDT and CDR2 is FYEKMQ in the germline V gene (reference sequence). This CDR3 contains 14 residues. Between the trimmed V and J ends, which lost 5 bases and 6 bases, there was a span of 16 bases. CDR3: CASSRVVKPHGYTF. CDR3 DNA sequence: TGTGCCAGCAGCCGCGTGGTCAAACCCCATGGCTACACCTTC.

This clonotype was seen ten or more times. The chain combines TRBV5-1 with TRBJ2-5; D perhaps matches TRBD2 (6 bases). The CDR3 covers 16 residues. V shed 2 bases and J shed 5 bases, with 19 bases lying between them. The germline gives CDR1 SGHRS, CDR2 YFSETQ. CDR3 DNA sequence: TGCGCCAGCAGCTTAAACCGGGGGTCCGGGTCGGAGACCCAGTACTTC. It yields the protein CASSLNRGSGSETQYF.

To note about this clonotype: At one end the junction does not follow the germline gene, possibly because of a read error. The chain couples TRBV4-3 to TRBJ2-4, with a weak D call TRBD2 (6 bases). Germline-derived CDR1 and CDR2 are LGHNA and YSLEER. The CDR3 has 14 amino acids. The chain's CDR3 is CASGQDRGSFIQYF. The CDR3 nucleotides read TGCGCCAGCGGCCAGGACCGGGGGTCATTCATTCAGTACTTC.

This clonotype has ten or more counts. J is TRBJ1-5 and V is TRBV7-2; 8 nucleotides agree with TRBD1. The germline V gene encodes CDR1 SGHTA and CDR2 FQGNSA. The J segment lost 10 bases and the V segment lost 5 bases, leaving 13 bases of the junction unmatched. CDR3 length: 15 amino acids. CDR3 in DNA: TGTGCCAGCAGCCGCATGAAACTACAGGGGGATCCCCAGCATTTT. It yields the protein CASSRMKLQGDPQHF.

The sample holds many counts of this clonotype. The chain links TRBV28 to TRBJ2-1; a possible D gene is TRBD2 (6 bases). The CDR3 extends over 13 amino acids. With 4 bases removed from V and 5 bases from J, the gap between germline ends came to 9 bases. The germline V gene encodes CDR1 MDHEN and CDR2 SYDVKM. Here the CDR3 DNA reads TGTGCCAGCAGTTCTCGACTAGACAATGAGCAGTTCTTC. Translated, it gives CASSSRLDNEQFF.

This clonotype was observed a handful of times. The chain employs TRBV5-6 and TRBJ2-1; D is undetermined. Trimming stripped 3 bases from V and 8 bases from J, with 12 bases between. This CDR3 spans 13 amino acids. Germline V gene lookup returns CDR1 SGHDT and CDR2 YYEEEE. The CDR3 sequence is CASSWKSVDEQFF. The CDR3 coding sequence is TGTGCCAGCAGCTGGAAGTCAGTTGATGAGCAGTTCTTC.

The CDR3 DNA sequence: TGTGCCAGTAGTACGCGACTAGCGGGAGGATACAATGAGCAGTTCTTC. Protein: CASSTRLAGGYNEQFF. This chain links TRBV19 with TRBJ2-1, with 13 bases fitting TRBD2. Germline CDR1 LNHDA, CDR2 SQIVND (reference sequence). The CDR3 has 16 amino acids. The junction had 4 bases not matched to a gene; V was cut back by 4 bases and J by 4 bases.

This clonotype has at least ten counts. This rearrangement joins TRBV27 to TRBJ2-7; possible D gene TRBD1, 6 bases. This CDR3 has 14 residues. V lost 2 bases to trimming and J lost 3 bases, with 11 bases between them. Germline assignment: CDR1 MNHEY and CDR2 SMNVEV (reference sequence). The CDR3 loop reads CASSLKRGHYEQYF. The CDR3 DNA follows: TGTGCCAGCAGTTTAAAACGGGGACACTACGAGCAGTACTTC.